This TCR beta chain was identified in a study of blood T cell repertoires in COVID-19. This table comes from immunoSEQ multiplex PCR, and its TCRdb copy is limited to in-frame clones, with some not included. Here the sample spans 65,000 to 100,000 clones, about 88% being singletons. CDR3 length equals 13 residues. Trimming removed 2 bases at V and 8 bases at J, with 10 bases between. Germline V lookup: CDR1 SGHTA, CDR2 FQGTGA. The specimen sequenced was peripheral blood. J is TRBJ2-1 and V is TRBV7-3; tentative D call: TRBD1 (6 bases). This receptor was identified in a man aged 50-59 years with acute or convalescent COVID-19. In DNA form, the CDR3 reads TGTGCCAGCAGCTTATCAGGGGTCGATGAGCAGTTCTTC. This codes for CASSLSGVDEQFF.